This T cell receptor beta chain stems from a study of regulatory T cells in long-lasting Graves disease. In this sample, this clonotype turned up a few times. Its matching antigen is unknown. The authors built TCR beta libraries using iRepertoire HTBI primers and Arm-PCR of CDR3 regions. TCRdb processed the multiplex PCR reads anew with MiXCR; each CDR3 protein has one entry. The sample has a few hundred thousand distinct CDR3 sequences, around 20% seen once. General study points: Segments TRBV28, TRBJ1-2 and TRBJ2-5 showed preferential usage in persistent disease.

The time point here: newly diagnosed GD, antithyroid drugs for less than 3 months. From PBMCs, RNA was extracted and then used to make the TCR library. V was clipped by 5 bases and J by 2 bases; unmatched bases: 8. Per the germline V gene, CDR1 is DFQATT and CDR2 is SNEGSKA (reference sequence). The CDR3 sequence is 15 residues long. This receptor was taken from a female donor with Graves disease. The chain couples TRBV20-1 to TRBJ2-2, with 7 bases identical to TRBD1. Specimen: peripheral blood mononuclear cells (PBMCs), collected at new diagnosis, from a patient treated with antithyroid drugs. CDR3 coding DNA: TGCAGTGCTCCGGACAGGTCGGTTAACACCGGGGAGCTGTTTTTT. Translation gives CSAPDRSVNTGELFF.